This entry lists 32 T cell receptor beta chains sequenced from one sample in a study of blood T cell repertoires in COVID-19. Produced via immunoSEQ multiplex PCR; TCRdb's table is partial and in-frame only. Among approximately 100,000 clones listed, 70% to 90% were seen once. Input material: peripheral blood. These TCRs come from a woman aged 25 to 39 with acute or convalescent COVID-19.

The chain is built from TRBV6-5 and TRBJ1-5; D is undetermined. The germline gives CDR1 MNHEY, CDR2 SVGAGI. The ends were cut back, 2 bases at V and 6 bases at J, with 8 bases in the middle. CDR3 size: 13 residues. CDR3 residues: CASSYAGSQPQHF. The CDR3 DNA sequence: TGTGCCAGCAGTTACGCAGGTAGTCAGCCCCAGCATTTT.

This chain connects TRBV5-8 to TRBJ1-3; D remains unclear. Trimming took off 7 bases at V and 2 bases at J, with 13 bases between the two ends. CDR3 length: 14 residues. Germline CDR1 SGHTS, CDR2 YDEGEE. CDR3 sequence: CASRRPRTGNTIYF. The CDR3 DNA reads TGTGCCAGCCGCCGTCCTAGAACTGGAAACACCATATATTTT.

V gene TRBV13 combines with J gene TRBJ2-5, with D perhaps matching TRBD2 (6 bases). The CDR3 consists of 14 residues. V lost 5 bases and J 5 bases, leaving 15 bases between the germline ends. CDR1 and CDR2 from the germline V gene are PRHDT and FYEKMQ (reference sequence). CDR3 loop: CASSLEASVETQYF. The CDR3 DNA sequence: TGTGCCAGCAGCCTAGAGGCTAGCGTGGAGACCCAGTACTTC.

The chain combines TRBV5-1 with TRBJ1-2; a weak D match, TRBD1 (6 bases). The CDR3 covers 14 residues. The ends were cut back, 4 bases at V and 3 bases at J, with 13 bases in the middle. Germline V lookup: CDR1 SGHRS, CDR2 YFSETQ. The CDR3 DNA sequence: TGCGCCAGCAGCCCAAGGACAGTCGACTATGGCTACACCTTC. Translating it yields CASSPRTVDYGYTF. The entire variable domain, with the rest obtained from reference TRBV5-1 and TRBJ1-2, is as follows: KAGVTQTPRYLIKTRGQQVTLSCSPISGHRSVSWYQQTPGQGLQFLFEYFSETQRNKGNFPGRFSGRQFSNSRSEMNVSTLELGDSALYLCASSPRTVDYGYTFGSGTRLTVV.

V and J are TRBV5-1 and TRBJ2-7, with D possibly TRBD1 on 6 matching bases. V dropped 2 bases and J dropped 3 bases, with 9 bases sitting between them. Germline V gives CDR1 SGHRS, CDR2 YFSETQ. The CDR3 extends over 13 amino acids. In nucleotides, the CDR3 is TGCGCCAGCAGCTTAGGACAGATCTACGAGCAGTACTTC. It specifies CASSLGQIYEQYF.

This rearrangement joins TRBV5-4 to TRBJ1-2, with D tentatively TRBD1 (5 bases). Germline CDR1 reads SGHNT; CDR2 reads YYREEE (reference sequence). Trimming pared 3 bases from V and 0 bases from J, leaving 9 bases between. The CDR3 spans 14 residues. For the CDR3, the DNA is TGTGCCAGCAGCTACAGGCCGACTAACTATGGCTACACCTTC. It is translated as CASSYRPTNYGYTF.

The rearrangement uses TRBV28 and TRBJ1-4, with 7 bases identical to TRBD1. CDR3 size: 14 residues. J gave up 5 bases and V 10 bases, and 10 bases lay outside the gene matches. Germline-derived CDR1 and CDR2 are MDHEN and SYDVKM. The CDR3 bases are TGTGCCATCCGAAAAGGAGGGGGCAATGAAAAACTGTTTTTT. Translating gives CAIRKGGGNEKLFF. Full variable domain (outside the CDR3, taken from reference TRBV28 and TRBJ1-4): DVKVTQSSRYLVKRTGEKVFLECVQDMDHENMFWYRQDPGLGLRLIYFSYDVKMKEKGDIPEGYSVSREKKERFSLILESASTNQTSMYLCAIRKGGGNEKLFFGSGTQLSVL.

Note on this clone: Other nucleotide sequences from this sample produce the same CDR3. The rearrangement links TRBV27 to TRBJ1-5; TRBD1 matches at 9 bases. Germline CDR1 and CDR2: MNHEY and SMNVEV (reference sequence). The CDR3 has 14 amino acids. V lost 6 bases and J lost 3; bases outside the gene matches: 3. The CDR3 DNA follows: TGTGCCAGCAGCCGGGACAGGGCCAATCAGCCCCAGCATTTT. This codes for CASSRDRANQPQHF.

The V and J genes are TRBV4-1 and TRBJ1-1; D is possibly TRBD1 (5 bases). With 4 bases removed from V and 4 bases from J, the gap between germline ends came to 7 bases. This CDR3 spans 12 amino acids. Germline assignment: CDR1 MGHRA and CDR2 YSYEKL. The CDR3 loop reads CASSPGGTEAFF. The CDR3 DNA reads TGCGCCAGCAGCCCGGGGGGCACTGAAGCTTTCTTT.

The genes are TRBV10-3 and TRBJ1-2; 8 bases line up with TRBD1. Germline lookup yields CDR1 ENHRY and CDR2 SYGVKD. This CDR3 is built from 14 residues. V lost 8 bases, J lost 5 bases, and 10 bases stayed unmatched. The CDR3 here is CAIAPGQDIYGYTF. The CDR3 nucleotides are TGTGCCATCGCTCCGGGACAGGATATATATGGCTACACCTTC.

The genes are TRBV5-1 and TRBJ2-6; D not certain. Germline loops: CDR1 SGHRS, CDR2 YFSETQ. This CDR3 comprises 15 residues. V was trimmed by 5 bases and J by 0 bases, leaving 9 bases between them. The CDR3 region has the DNA TGCGCCAGCAGGGCAGGCCCCTCTGGGGCCAACGTCCTGACTTTC. Its translation is CASRAGPSGANVLTF. The whole variable domain, remainder taken from reference TRBV5-1 and TRBJ2-6, is KAGVTQTPRYLIKTRGQQVTLSCSPISGHRSVSWYQQTPGQGLQFLFEYFSETQRNKGNFPGRFSGRQFSNSRSEMNVSTLELGDSALYLCASRAGPSGANVLTFGAGSRLTVL.

The V gene is TRBV6-7, the J gene TRBJ1-4; weak D call: TRBD1 (5 bases). TRBV6-7 is an ORF for which the function is uncertain. CDR3 length: 17 amino acids. The V end was cut by 9 bases, the J end by 7 bases, with 27 bases between. CDR3 nucleotides: TGTGCCAGGAAATTTGGGGCCCCGGCCTCCTCTAGTGAAAAACTGTTTTTT. Protein: CARKFGAPASSSEKLFF.

This clone was detected only once. J is TRBJ2-7 and V is TRBV28; TRBD1 matches 10 bases. This CDR3 region has 15 residues. Germline V gene lookup returns CDR1 MDHEN and CDR2 SYDVKM. J lost 3 bases, V lost 5 bases, and 7 bases had no gene match. The CDR3 DNA reads as TGTGCCAGCAGTAAAACCGGGACAGGGGTCTACGAGCAGTACTTC. It translates to CASSKTGTGVYEQYF.

The genes are TRBV28 and TRBJ1-6; weak D call: TRBD1 (5 bases). V shed 5 bases and J shed 9 bases, with 11 bases lying between them. CDR1 and CDR2 (germline): MDHEN, SYDVKM. The CDR3 runs to 13 residues. CDR3 loop: CASSLPGSSPLHF. The CDR3 region has the DNA TGTGCCAGCAGTCTCCCAGGGTCTTCACCCCTCCACTTT.

The V call is TRBV18, the J call TRBJ2-3; maybe TRBD2 (5 bases). This CDR3 spans 16 amino acids. With 3 bases removed from V and 4 bases from J, the gap between germline ends came to 17 bases. The germline gives CDR1 KGHSH, CDR2 LQKENI. The CDR3 reads CASSPNTRNPPDTQYF. CDR3 nucleotide sequence: TGTGCCAGCTCACCCAATACTAGAAATCCCCCAGATACGCAGTATTTT.

The rearrangement uses TRBV7-9 and TRBJ2-3, with 8 bases that match TRBD1. After removal of 5 bases from V and 6 bases from J, the junction contained 10 bases not matched to a gene. Germline-derived CDR1 and CDR2 are SEHNR and FQNEAQ (reference sequence). The CDR3 consists of 15 residues. The CDR3 DNA follows: TGTGCCAGCAGCCTCCCGGTCAGGACAGGGGATACGCAGTATTTT. Translating it yields CASSLPVRTGDTQYF.

The V and J genes are TRBV4-1 and TRBJ1-1; D is unresolved. Germline assignment: CDR1 MGHRA and CDR2 YSYEKL. This CDR3 comprises 15 residues. V was cut by 0 bases and J by 5 bases, with 13 bases left in between. The DNA for the CDR3 is TGCGCCAGCAGCCAAGATTTCCAGGTAACGACTGAAGCTTTCTTT. It translates to CASSQDFQVTTEAFF.

V is TRBV6-6 and J is TRBJ2-2, with D possibly TRBD2 on 7 matching bases. Germline CDR1 is MNHNY and CDR2 is SVGAGI (reference sequence). CDR3 length: 14 residues. The V end was cut by 10 bases, the J end by 6 bases, with 18 bases between. The CDR3 nucleotides read TGTGCCATCTCAAGGGAGGGGGAGGCCGGGGAGCTGTTTTTT. Protein product: CAISREGEAGELFF.

The chain is built from TRBV23-1 and TRBJ1-4; the D gene is possibly TRBD1 (6 bases). TRBV23-1 is placed among ORFs of uncertain function. This CDR3 spans 14 amino acids. Deletions cut 4 bases from V and 5 bases from J, with 11 bases between. CDR3 residues: CASSRQGPNEKLFF. The CDR3 DNA reads TGCGCCAGCAGTCGTCAGGGGCCAAATGAAAAACTGTTTTTT.

The chain recombines TRBV15 with TRBJ1-2; no firm D call. V lost 8 bases, J lost 7 bases, and 14 bases lay in between. The germline V gene encodes CDR1 LNHNV and CDR2 YYDKDF (reference sequence). The CDR3 runs 12 residues. The CDR3 DNA is TGTGCCACCTCCTCGGGAGGGAGTGGCTACACCTTC. Its translation is CATSSGGSGYTF.

The rearrangement uses TRBV30 and TRBJ1-2, with 9 bases matching TRBD1. The germline V gene has CDR1 GTSNPN and CDR2 SVGIG (reference sequence). The CDR3 covers 14 residues. Unmatched junction bases numbered 7, after V lost 3 bases and J lost 5 bases. Here the CDR3 DNA reads TGTGCCTGGAGCATACAGGGGGCGGGGTATGGCTACACCTTC. It translates to CAWSIQGAGYGYTF.

The gene calls are TRBV2 and TRBJ1-5, with D unresolved. Germline V gene data show CDR1 as SNHLY and CDR2 as FYNNEI. The germline V and J ends were trimmed by 5 bases and 7 bases, with 18 bases remaining between them. This CDR3 comprises 15 residues. The DNA of the CDR3 is TGTGCCAGCAGTTCCGGGGTGAATCCTAGGCAGCCCCAGCATTTT. As protein: CASSSGVNPRQPQHF.

This clone was detected only once. The chain has TRBV6-5 and TRBJ1-2; TRBD1 matches at 8 bases. This CDR3 is built from 13 residues. The trim removed 6 bases at V and 3 bases at J, leaving 3 bases unmatched. Germline lookup yields CDR1 MNHEY and CDR2 SVGAGI. The CDR3 loop is CASRPGGDYGYTF. The DNA of the CDR3 is TGTGCCAGCAGACCAGGGGGCGACTATGGCTACACCTTC.

V usage is TRBV3-1 (or the pseudogene TRBV3-2) and J usage is TRBJ2-3; D is unresolved. This CDR3 is 13 amino acids long. The germline CDR1 and CDR2 sequences are LGHDT and YNNKEL (reference sequence). V was clipped by 2 bases and J by 2 bases, with 5 bases between them. CDR3 nucleotide sequence: TGTGCCAGCAGCCAATACTACACAGATACGCAGTATTTT. As protein: CASSQYYTDTQYF.

This chain links TRBV5-1 with TRBJ2-3, with D possibly matching TRBD2 (7 bases). This CDR3 is built from 13 residues. V was shortened by 6 bases and J by 3 bases, with 11 bases between the two germline ends. Germline CDR1 and CDR2: SGHRS and YFSETQ. The CDR3 spells CASKKGGTDTQYF. As DNA, the CDR3 is TGCGCCAGCAAGAAGGGGGGGACAGATACGCAGTATTTT.

The gene calls are TRBV4-1 and TRBJ2-7; 7 bases line up with TRBD1. CDR1 is MGHRA, CDR2 YSYEKL, per germline. CDR3 size: 17 residues. Losses at the gene ends were 4 bases for V and 5 bases for J; bases not matched to a gene: 17. In DNA form, the CDR3 reads TGCGCCAGCAGCCCCCCACCCCCGACAGGGTCCTCTGACGAGCAGTACTTC. This sequence encodes CASSPPPPTGSSDEQYF.

The chain combines TRBV5-1 with TRBJ1-2; possibly TRBD1 for D (6 bases). V lost 4 bases and J 8 bases, leaving 15 bases between the germline ends. The length of the CDR3 is 13 residues. Germline loops: CDR1 SGHRS, CDR2 YFSETQ. CDR3 protein: CASSINREWGYTF. The DNA for the CDR3 is TGCGCCAGCAGCATTAACAGGGAGTGGGGCTACACCTTC.

The V call is TRBV15, the J call TRBJ1-1, with D perhaps matching TRBD1 (5 bases). This CDR3 comprises 13 residues. Germline V CDR1 and CDR2: LNHNV, YYDKDF (reference sequence). V lost 3 bases and J lost 4, with 9 bases in between. CDR3 in amino acids: CATSRTEGTEAFF. CDR3 coding DNA: TGTGCCACCAGCAGGACAGAAGGCACTGAAGCTTTCTTT.

Only one count was recorded for this clone. The chain uses TRBV5-4 and TRBJ2-3, with unresolved D. From germline, CDR1 is SGHNT and CDR2 YYREEE (reference sequence). V was clipped by 2 bases and J by 5 bases, with 6 bases between them. This CDR3 has 12 amino acids. The CDR3, as DNA: TGTGCCAGCAGCTTTGGGCAAGATACGCAGTATTTT. Its translation: CASSFGQDTQYF.

V is TRBV4-2 and J is TRBJ2-2, with D possibly being TRBD2 (7 bases). Germline CDR1 and CDR2: LGHNA and YNFKEQ. This CDR3 is 18 amino acids long. Trimming took 2 bases from V and 8 from J, leaving 24 bases between them. The CDR3 loop is CASSQQTSRGATSGELFF. Written as DNA, the CDR3 is TGTGCCAGCAGCCAACAGACATCACGGGGGGCCACATCAGGGGAGCTGTTTTTT.

This chain joins TRBV7-8 and TRBJ1-5, with D uncertain. Per the germline V gene, CDR1 is SGHVS and CDR2 is FQNEAQ. The CDR3 is made up of 14 amino acids. V lost 5 bases to trimming and J lost 5 bases, with 13 bases between them. The CDR3 sequence: CASSPGIVDQPQHF. CDR3 in DNA: TGTGCCAGCAGCCCCGGGATTGTGGATCAGCCCCAGCATTTT.

J is TRBJ1-5 and V is TRBV2; D is possibly TRBD1 (6 bases). Germline CDR1 and CDR2: SNHLY and FYNNEI. V dropped 8 bases and J dropped 0 bases, with 8 bases sitting between them. The CDR3 runs 13 residues. CDR3 DNA: TGTGCCAGCGGGGGCCATAGCAATCAGCCCCAGCATTTT. The encoded protein is CASGGHSNQPQHF.